Following are 18 T cell receptor beta chains from one sample sequenced in a study of T cell repertoires in cytomegalovirus infection. TCRdb reprocessed the reads with MiXCR, giving one entry per CDR3 protein. The top ten hold roughly 13% of the sample, which has hundreds of thousands of distinct CDR3 sequences, approximately 33% seen once. No cognate antigen is known for these TCRs. The starting material was cultured CD8+ T cells from PBMCs, obtained from culture after CMV antigen stimulation. The origin of the receptors is a human donor in good health (CMV status not recorded). Some clones in this sample may be carry-over from other donors' samples.

The chain links TRBV7-2 to TRBJ1-5; unclear D gene. With 6 bases removed from V and 3 bases from J, the gap between germline ends came to 12 bases. The CDR3 has 14 residues. From germline, CDR1 is SGHTA and CDR2 FQGNSA. CDR3 region: CASRGSAFNQPQHF. CDR3 nucleotide sequence: TGTGCCAGCAGAGGGTCGGCCTTCAATCAGCCCCAGCATTTT.

This clonotype was counted between two and nine times. The CDR3 DNA follows: TGCGCCAGCAGCCAAGGCCTAGCGGGGCCCCACGAGCAGTACTTC. The encoded protein is CASSQGLAGPHEQYF. The V call is TRBV4-1, the J call TRBJ2-7, with TRBD2 matching over 9 bases. Germline CDR1 and CDR2: MGHRA and YSYEKL. The CDR3 covers 15 residues. V lost 1 base, J lost 5 bases, and 6 bases stayed unmatched.

In this sample, this clonotype turned up a few times. The rearrangement joins TRBV27 to TRBJ1-4, with unresolved D. Germline V gene data show CDR1 as MNHEY and CDR2 as SMNVEV (reference sequence). V was pared by 2 bases and J by 9 bases, with 13 bases between. The CDR3 length is 14 residues. The CDR3 coding sequence is TGTGCCAGCAGTTTAGGCTCAGTATCTCAAAAACTGTTTTTT. It yields the protein CASSLGSVSQKLFF.

The sample holds a few counts of this clonotype. The chain combines TRBV7-9 with TRBJ2-7, with a tentative D call TRBD2 (6 bases). Germline values: CDR1 SEHNR, CDR2 FQNEAQ (reference sequence). The CDR3 is made up of 15 amino acids. V gave up 4 bases and J gave up 2 bases, with 15 bases separating them. The CDR3 sequence is CASSSSRDSAYEQYF. The CDR3 DNA reads TGTGCCAGCAGCTCATCCCGGGACTCAGCCTACGAGCAGTACTTC.

This clonotype was counted at least ten times. The rearrangement uses TRBV7-2 and TRBJ1-5; D perhaps matches TRBD1 (5 bases). The CDR3 has 15 residues. Trimming shortened V by 1 base and J by 6 bases, and 13 bases separated the two germline ends. Germline CDR1 reads SGHTA; CDR2 reads FQGNSA. The CDR3 DNA follows: TGTGCCAGCAGCTTAGACGGGGGTTTGAGTCAGCCCCAGCATTTT. It specifies CASSLDGGLSQPQHF.

J is TRBJ2-7 and V is TRBV28; 9 bases match TRBD2. The CDR3 has 15 residues. The V gene's germline CDR1 is MDHEN and CDR2 SYDVKM. The CDR3 sequence is CASRPIAGETYEQYV. The CDR3 DNA sequence: TGTGCCAGCAGGCCAATAGCGGGGGAGACCTACGAACAGTACGTC.

Only a few counts were recorded for this clonotype. V gene TRBV10-2 combines with J gene TRBJ2-3; no clear D. V was shortened by 6 bases and J by 6 bases, with 13 bases between the two germline ends. This CDR3 has 13 amino acids. Germline V gene lookup returns CDR1 WSHSY and CDR2 SAAADI. CDR3 amino acids: CASRAGLLDTQYF. CDR3 in DNA: TGCGCCAGCAGGGCCGGGCTATTGGATACGCAGTATTTT.

This chain links TRBV6-1 with TRBJ2-1; 8 positions match TRBD2. The CDR3 sequence is 14 residues long. Germline V lookup: CDR1 MNHNS, CDR2 SASEGT. V lost 8 bases to trimming and J lost 8 bases; unmatched junction nucleotides: 11. In DNA, the CDR3 is TGTGCCAGCCTTGGGACTAGTGGGTTCGATGAGCAGTTCTTC. It codes for CASLGTSGFDEQFF.

This clonotype has at least ten counts. The V call is TRBV7-9, the J call TRBJ2-7, with unresolved D. This CDR3 spans 13 amino acids. Trimming took 4 bases from V and 2 from J, leaving 9 bases between them. Germline-derived CDR1 and CDR2 are SEHNR and FQNEAQ (reference sequence). CDR3 sequence (DNA): TGTGCCAGCAGCTCAACAGACACCTACGAGCAGTACTTC. It codes for CASSSTDTYEQYF.

This chain connects TRBV6-2 or TRBV6-3 to TRBJ2-7, with 12 bases aligning to TRBD2. The CDR3 sequence is 16 residues long. V was clipped by 2 bases and J by 4 bases; unmatched bases: 6. Germline values: CDR1 MNHEY, CDR2 SVGEGT. The CDR3 reads CASSYGLAGGPYEQYV. Written as DNA, the CDR3 is TGTGCCAGCAGTTACGGCCTAGCGGGGGGGCCTTACGAGCAGTACGTC.

The rearrangement uses TRBV29-1 and TRBJ1-1, with D unclear. The CDR3 spans 11 residues. Germline values: CDR1 SQVTM, CDR2 ANQGSEA. The germline V and J ends were trimmed by 5 bases and 2 bases, with 6 bases remaining between them. The chain's CDR3 is CSVPSNTEAFF. The CDR3 DNA follows: TGCAGCGTTCCGAGTAACACTGAAGCTTTCTTT.

Only a few counts were recorded for this clonotype. J is TRBJ2-3 and V is TRBV19, with 10 bases matching TRBD1. This CDR3 region has 15 residues. Germline V gives CDR1 LNHDA, CDR2 SQIVND (reference sequence). Trimming removed 7 bases from V and 4 bases from J; junction bases left unmatched: 8. The CDR3 region is CASTPDGQGADTQYF. The CDR3, as DNA: TGTGCCAGTACCCCCGACGGACAGGGGGCAGATACGCAGTATTTT. Drawing the rest from reference TRBV19 and TRBJ2-3, the complete variable domain is DGGITQSPKYLFRKEGQNVTLSCEQNLNHDAMYWYRQDPGQGLRLIYYSQIVNDFQKGDIAEGYSVSREKKESFPLTVTSAQKNPTAFYLCASTPDGQGADTQYFGPGTRLTVL.

The chain is built from TRBV10-3 and TRBJ2-1, with D possibly TRBD2 on 7 matching bases. The germline V gene has CDR1 ENHRY and CDR2 SYGVKD. The CDR3 is 14 residues long. The V gene lost 8 bases and the J gene lost 2 bases, with 13 bases spanning the gap. CDR3 DNA sequence: TGTGCCATCGAGGCGGGGGCTGCCTACAATGAGCAGTTCTTC. Its protein product is CAIEAGAAYNEQFF.

This clonotype was seen a few times. DNA of the CDR3: TGTGCCACCAGCAGAGCCCAGCGGGGGGGAGATACGCAGTATTTT. It specifies CATSRAQRGGDTQYF. The V gene is TRBV15, the J gene TRBJ2-3; 10 bases map to TRBD2. CDR1 is LNHNV, CDR2 YYDKDF, per germline (reference sequence). The CDR3 loop spans 15 amino acids. V was pared by 1 base and J by 5 bases, with 3 bases of the junction left unmatched.

The chain uses TRBV20-1 and TRBJ2-1, with 9 bases matching TRBD1. The CDR3 covers 12 residues. Trimming removed 6 bases from V and 10 bases from J; junction bases left unmatched: 7. Germline V gives CDR1 DFQATT, CDR2 SNEGSKA (reference sequence). CDR3 region: CSARGQGREQFF. CDR3 DNA sequence: TGCAGTGCCAGGGGACAGGGCAGGGAGCAGTTCTTC.

This clonotype was detected once. The rearrangement joins TRBV27 to TRBJ2-5, with D unclear. Germline assignment: CDR1 MNHEY and CDR2 SMNVEV (reference sequence). The CDR3 covers 14 residues. V dropped 0 bases and J dropped 5 bases, with 10 bases sitting between them. DNA of the CDR3: TGTGCCAGCAGTTTATCTCGGCCTCAGGAGACCCAGTACTTC. Translated, it gives CASSLSRPQETQYF.

A word on this clonotype: The junction departs from germline at one end; a sequencing error may be responsible. The V gene is TRBV7-6, the J gene TRBJ2-7; TRBD1 is a possible D gene (5 bases). Germline V gene data show CDR1 as SGHVS and CDR2 as FNYEAQ. This CDR3 is 13 amino acids long. CDR3 sequence reads: CVSSWGQGYEQYF. CDR3 nucleotide sequence: TGTGTCAGCAGCTGGGGTCAGGGCTACGAGCAGTACTTC.

There are many counts of this clonotype. The gene calls are TRBV6-1 and TRBJ1-5; 8 bases agree with TRBD1. CDR3 length: 15 amino acids. The junction had 5 bases not matched to a gene; V was cut back by 6 bases and J by 1 base. Per germline, CDR1 MNHNS and CDR2 SASEGT. CDR3 in amino acids: CASSPRQGSNQPQHF. CDR3 nucleotide sequence: TGTGCCAGCAGCCCTCGACAGGGGAGCAATCAGCCCCAGCATTTT.